The clone carrying this T cell receptor (beta chain) was seen only a few times. RNA transcripts were the template for amplifying TCR beta CDR3 regions. TCR CDR3 underwent first-round RT-PCR with the HTBI primer set. TCRdb reanalysed the multiplex PCR reads using MiXCR and keeps one entry per CDR3 protein. The sample carries approximately 520,000 distinct CDR3 sequences, roughly 20% recorded once. This specimen comes from a study of T cells in Graves' hyperthyroidism and ophthalmopathy. Trimming stripped 8 bases from V and 4 bases from J, with 20 bases between. The CDR3 is 15 amino acids. Germline CDR1 and CDR2: LGHDT and YNNKEL (reference sequence).

The chain is built from TRBV3-1 and TRBJ2-5; perhaps TRBD2 as D (6 bases). This TCR was sampled from a man in his late teens or twenties with Graves' hyperthyroidism. Sequencing was carried out using blood. The CDR3 here is CASLRGGGTSETQYF. CDR3 coding DNA: TGTGCCAGCTTAAGGGGCGGAGGGACCTCAGAGACCCAGTACTTC.